This TCR beta chain is drawn from a study of technical replicates of blood from several donors. Profiled with immunoSEQ multiplex PCR; TCRdb holds only in-frame clones, not every one. The data show 78,000 or so clones, 90% to 95% seen once. The CDR3 runs to 16 residues. Trimming cost V 4 bases and J 2 bases; bases outside gene matches: 5. CDR1 LGHNA and CDR2 YNFKEQ come from the germline V gene. This receptor was obtained from a human donor in good health. Some clones in this sample may be carry-over from other donors' samples. The sequencing input was T cells isolated from PBMCs. The chain recombines TRBV4-2 with TRBJ2-2; 9 bases match TRBD2. CDR3 residues: CASSLQRGENTGELFF. The CDR3 region has the DNA TGTGCCAGCAGCCTTCAGCGGGGGGAAAACACCGGGGAGCTGTTTTTT.